This TCR beta chain was recovered during a study of cytomegalovirus exposure and HLA in healthy donors. PCR involved 60 Vbeta and 13 Jbeta primers. Repertoires were generated with immunoSEQ multiplex PCR, while TCRdb's copy carries only in-frame clones and drops some. The table records tens of thousands of clones, roughly 80% of them present only once. V shed 6 bases, J shed 2 bases, and the junction held 9 bases outside the gene matches. CDR1 SNHLY and CDR2 FYNNEI come from the germline V gene. The CDR3 loop spans 17 amino acids. The chain has TRBV2 and TRBJ2-6; 8 bases are shared with TRBD1. The sequence came from a man aged 25-45 years in good health and CMV-seropositive. The sequenced sample consisted of PBMCs. CDR3 residues: CASRAGGVGPGANVLTF. The CDR3 DNA is TGTGCCAGCAGAGCAGGGGGCGTAGGGCCTGGGGCCAACGTCCTGACTTTC.